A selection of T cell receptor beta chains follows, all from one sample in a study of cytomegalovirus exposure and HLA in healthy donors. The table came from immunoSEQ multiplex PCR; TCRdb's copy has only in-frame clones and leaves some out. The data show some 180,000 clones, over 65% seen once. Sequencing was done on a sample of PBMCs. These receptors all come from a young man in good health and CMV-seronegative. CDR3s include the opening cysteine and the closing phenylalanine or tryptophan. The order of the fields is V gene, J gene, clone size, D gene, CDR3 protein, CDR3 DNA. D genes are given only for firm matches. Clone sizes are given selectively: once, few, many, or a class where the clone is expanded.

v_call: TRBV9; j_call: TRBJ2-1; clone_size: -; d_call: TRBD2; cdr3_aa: CASSRAGDNEQFF; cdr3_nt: TGTGCCAGCAGCCGCGCGGGGGACAATGAGCAGTTCTTC
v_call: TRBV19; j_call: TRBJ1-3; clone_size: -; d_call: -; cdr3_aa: CASRRGTLGRGFGNTIYF; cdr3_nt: TGTGCCAGTAGGAGGGGGACATTGGGCAGGGGCTTTGGAAACACCATATATTTT
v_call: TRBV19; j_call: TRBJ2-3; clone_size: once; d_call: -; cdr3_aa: CASSTPSGRGASTDTQYF; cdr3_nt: TGTGCCAGTAGTACCCCCTCTGGACGGGGAGCTAGCACAGATACGCAGTATTTT
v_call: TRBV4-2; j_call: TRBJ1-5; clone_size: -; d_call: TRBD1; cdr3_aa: CASSQDRRTGEVQPQHF; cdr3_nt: TGTGCCAGCAGCCAAGATAGGAGGACAGGGGAGGTTCAGCCCCAGCATTTT
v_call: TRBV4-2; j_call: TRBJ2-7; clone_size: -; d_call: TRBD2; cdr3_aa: CASSQLFSGGASGEQYF; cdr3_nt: TGTGCCAGCAGTCAACTGTTTAGCGGGGGAGCGTCGGGCGAGCAGTACTTC
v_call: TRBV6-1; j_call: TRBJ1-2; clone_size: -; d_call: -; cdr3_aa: CASSEAPLTVGTF; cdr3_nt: TGTGCCAGCAGTGAAGCCCCTTTGACAGTCGGAACCTTC
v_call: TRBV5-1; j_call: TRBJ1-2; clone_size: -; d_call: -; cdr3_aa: CASSPGRREYGYTF; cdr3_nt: TGCGCCAGCAGCCCCGGGCGCAGGGAATATGGCTACACCTTC
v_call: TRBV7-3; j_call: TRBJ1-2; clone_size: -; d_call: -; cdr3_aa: CASSYSANYGYTF; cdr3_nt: TGTGCCAGCAGCTATTCAGCTAACTATGGCTACACCTTC
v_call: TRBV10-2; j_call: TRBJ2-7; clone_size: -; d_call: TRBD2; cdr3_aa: CASSVKLLAGGYEQYF; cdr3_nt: TGCGCCAGCAGCGTAAAACTTCTAGCGGGAGGGTACGAGCAGTACTTC
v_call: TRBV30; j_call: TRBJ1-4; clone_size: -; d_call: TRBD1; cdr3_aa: CAWSFGTGNEKLFF; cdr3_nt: TGTGCCTGGAGTTTCGGGACAGGGAATGAAAAACTGTTTTTT
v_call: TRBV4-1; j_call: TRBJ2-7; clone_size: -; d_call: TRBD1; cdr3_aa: CASSQVGTGPYEQYF; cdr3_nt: TGCGCCAGCAGCCAAGTGGGGACAGGACCCTACGAGCAGTACTTC
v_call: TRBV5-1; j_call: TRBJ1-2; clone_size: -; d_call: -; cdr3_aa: CASSLAQGNLYGYTF; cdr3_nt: TGCGCCAGCAGCTTGGCTCAGGGTAATCTCTATGGCTACACCTTC
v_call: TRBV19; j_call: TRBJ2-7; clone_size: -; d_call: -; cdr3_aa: CASSIGGPGDYEQYF; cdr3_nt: TGTGCCAGTAGTATAGGAGGCCCGGGAGACTACGAGCAGTACTTC
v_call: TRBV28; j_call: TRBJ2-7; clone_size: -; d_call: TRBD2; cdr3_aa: CASSFVPSGSYEQYF; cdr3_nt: TGTGCCAGCAGTTTCGTCCCTAGCGGTTCCTACGAGCAGTACTTC
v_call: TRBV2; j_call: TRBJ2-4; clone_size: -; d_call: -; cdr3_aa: CASSVQGNIQYF; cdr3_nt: TGTGCCAGCAGCGTACAGGGAAACATTCAGTACTTC
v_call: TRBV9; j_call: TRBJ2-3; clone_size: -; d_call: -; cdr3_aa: CASSPTARTGTDTQYF; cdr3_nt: TGTGCCAGCAGCCCCACCGCAAGGACAGGCACAGATACGCAGTATTTT
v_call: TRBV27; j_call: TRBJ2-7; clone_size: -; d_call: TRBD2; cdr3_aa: CASSRLAGDSYEQYF; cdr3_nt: TGTGCCAGCAGTCGACTAGCGGGAGACTCCTACGAGCAGTACTTC
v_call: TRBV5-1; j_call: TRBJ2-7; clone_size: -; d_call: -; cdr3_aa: CASSVGVYEQYF; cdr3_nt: TGCGCCAGCAGCGTAGGGGTCTACGAGCAGTACTTC
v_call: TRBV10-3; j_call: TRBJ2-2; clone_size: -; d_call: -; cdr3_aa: CAIGGTGTGELFF; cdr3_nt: TGTGCCATCGGCGGTACGGGCACCGGGGAGCTGTTTTTT
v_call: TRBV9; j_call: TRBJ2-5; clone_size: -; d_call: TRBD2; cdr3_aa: CASSPGGAAVRETQYF; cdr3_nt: TGTGCCAGCAGCCCCGGGGGGGCGGCTGTACGGGAGACCCAGTACTTC
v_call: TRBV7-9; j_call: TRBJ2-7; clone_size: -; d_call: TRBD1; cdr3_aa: CASSPIPGDRDRGLEQYF; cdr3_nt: TGTGCCAGCAGCCCTATACCGGGAGACCGGGACAGGGGTCTCGAGCAGTACTTC
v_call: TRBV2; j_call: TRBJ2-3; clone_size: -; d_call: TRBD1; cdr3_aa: CASSGGQGLADTQYF; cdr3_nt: TGTGCCAGCAGTGGGGGACAGGGGTTAGCAGATACGCAGTATTTT